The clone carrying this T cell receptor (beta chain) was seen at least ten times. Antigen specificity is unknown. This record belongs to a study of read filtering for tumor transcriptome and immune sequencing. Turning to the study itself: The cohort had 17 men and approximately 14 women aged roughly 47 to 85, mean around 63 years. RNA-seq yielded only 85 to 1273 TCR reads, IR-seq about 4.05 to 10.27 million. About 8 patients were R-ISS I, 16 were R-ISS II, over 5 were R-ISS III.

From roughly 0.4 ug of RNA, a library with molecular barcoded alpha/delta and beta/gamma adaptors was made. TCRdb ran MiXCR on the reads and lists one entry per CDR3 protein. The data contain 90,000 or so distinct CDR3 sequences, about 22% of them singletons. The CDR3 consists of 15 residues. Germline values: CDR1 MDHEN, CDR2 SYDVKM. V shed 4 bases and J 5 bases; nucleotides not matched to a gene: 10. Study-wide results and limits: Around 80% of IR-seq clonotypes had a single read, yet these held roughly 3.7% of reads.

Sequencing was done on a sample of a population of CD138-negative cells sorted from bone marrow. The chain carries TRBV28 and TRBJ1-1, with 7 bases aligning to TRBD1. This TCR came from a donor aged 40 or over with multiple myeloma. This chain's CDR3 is CASSSSGTEGTEAFF. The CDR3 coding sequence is TGTGCCAGCAGTTCTTCCGGGACAGAGGGAACTGAAGCTTTCTTT.